These 6 T cell receptor beta chains originate from one sample sequenced in a study of human T cells and chemical hapten exposure. Each CDR3 protein gets one entry after TCRdb re-called the RACE reads with MiXCR. Counted here are 350,000 or so distinct CDR3 sequences, around 7% occurring once; the ten biggest clones make up roughly 8%. Time point noted: patch test 1, 2 weeks after DPC sensitization. Treatment of the sample: therapeutic diphenylcyclopropenone sensitization with weekly scalp DPC. This specimen was whole blood, taken in connection with sensitization to the hapten diphenylcyclopropenone (DPC). Receptor source: a woman aged 18 to 35 with alopecia areata. Some clones in this sample may be carry-over from other donors' samples.

This clonotype has more than one count but fewer than ten. The chain uses TRBV7-2 and TRBJ1-3, with 8 bases fitting TRBD1. Germline CDR1 reads SGHTA; CDR2 reads FQGNSA. The CDR3 totals 17 residues. J was trimmed by 0 bases and V by 1 base; bases with no gene match: 5. The CDR3 spells CASSLGGTGLSGNTIYF. The CDR3 DNA is TGTGCCAGCAGCTTAGGGGGGACAGGCCTCTCTGGAAACACCATATATTTT.

This clonotype was counted many times. This chain uses TRBV20-1 with TRBJ1-1; weak D call: TRBD1 (5 bases). Germline lookup yields CDR1 DFQATT and CDR2 SNEGSKA (reference sequence). The CDR3 covers 14 residues. V was cut by 1 base and J by 1 base, with 10 bases left in between. CDR3 nucleotide sequence: TGCAGTGCTAGAGGGGCGACAGCGAACACTGAAGCTTTCTTT. Protein product: CSARGATANTEAFF.

This chain links TRBV6-5 with TRBJ1-5, with D perhaps TRBD1 (6 bases). V gave up 6 bases and J gave up 7 bases, with 13 bases separating them. The germline CDR1 and CDR2 sequences are MNHEY and SVGAGI. This CDR3 contains 13 residues. CDR3 DNA sequence: TGTGCCAGCAGGCACAGGGTCGGGCAGCCCCAGCATTTT. Its protein is CASRHRVGQPQHF.

This clonotype was picked up a small number of times. This chain links TRBV9 with TRBJ2-2; TRBD1 is a possible D gene (5 bases). CDR3 length: 16 amino acids. V lost 0 bases and J lost 0, with 9 bases in between. Germline loops: CDR1 SGDLS, CDR2 YYNGEE. CDR3 bases: TGTGCCAGCAGCGTAGGGACAACGCCGAACACCGGGGAGCTGTTTTTT. Its protein product is CASSVGTTPNTGELFF.

This clonotype was seen more than once but under ten times. The V gene is TRBV29-1, the J gene TRBJ2-5; D remains unclear. The CDR3 loop spans 13 amino acids. Germline CDR1 reads SQVTM; CDR2 reads ANQGSEA. V lost 5 bases, J lost 1 base, and 11 bases lay in between. The CDR3 nucleotides read TGCAGCGTTTCGCTACTAAGCCAAGAGACCCAGTACTTC. Protein: CSVSLLSQETQYF.

V gene TRBV25-1 combines with J gene TRBJ2-7, with D perhaps being TRBD1 or TRBD2 (5 bases each). Germline-derived CDR1 and CDR2 are MGHDK and SYGVNS. Trimming cost V 8 bases and J 0 bases, with 29 bases left between them. CDR3 size: 19 residues. CDR3 amino acids: CASLGSGHQSSGTSYEQYF. Written as DNA, the CDR3 is TGTGCCAGCTTAGGGTCCGGGCATCAAAGTAGTGGGACCTCCTACGAGCAGTACTTC.